This note documents a single T cell receptor (beta chain) sequence. The junction and the germline gene differ at one end; a read error may be behind it. Other nucleotide sequences from this sample produce the same CDR3. The assay was immunoSEQ multiplex PCR, and TCRdb's table has in-frame clones only and misses some. Of some 200,000 clones listed, 91% are singletons. The data were taken from a study of control samples from healthy donors and cancer patients. The CDR3 has 14 amino acids. Germline assignment: CDR1 SGHNT and CDR2 YENEEA. The chain couples TRBV11-3 to TRBJ2-7; D is unresolved. This TCR came from a woman under 40 in good health. The specimen sequenced was blood. This chain's CDR3 is CASSLDPFSYEQYF. CDR3 nucleotides: TGTGCCAGCAGCCTAGATCCCTTCTCCTACGAGCAGTACTTC. The whole variable domain, remainder taken from reference TRBV11-3 and TRBJ2-7, is EAGVVQSPRYKIIEKKQPVAFWCNPISGHNTLYWYLQNLGQGPELLIRYENEEAVDDSQLPKDRFSAERLKGVDSTLKIQPAELGDSAVYLCASSLDPFSYEQYFGPGTRLTVT.